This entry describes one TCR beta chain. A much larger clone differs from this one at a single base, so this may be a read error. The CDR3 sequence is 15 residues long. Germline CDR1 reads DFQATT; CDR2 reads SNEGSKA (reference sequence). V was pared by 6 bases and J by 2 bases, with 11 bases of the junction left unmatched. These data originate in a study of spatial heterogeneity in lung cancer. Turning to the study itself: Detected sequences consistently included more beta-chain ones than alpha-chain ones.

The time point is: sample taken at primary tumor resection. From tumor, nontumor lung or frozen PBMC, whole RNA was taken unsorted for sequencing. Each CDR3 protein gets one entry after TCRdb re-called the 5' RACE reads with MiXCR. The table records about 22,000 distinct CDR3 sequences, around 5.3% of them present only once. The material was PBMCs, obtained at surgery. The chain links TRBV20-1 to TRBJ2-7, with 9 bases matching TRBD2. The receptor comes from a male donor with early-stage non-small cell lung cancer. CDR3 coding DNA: TGCAGTGCGATCGGACTAGCGAGGGGGACCTACGAGCAGTACTTC. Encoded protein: CSAIGLARGTYEQYF.